The clone carrying this T cell receptor (beta chain) was counted ten times or more. What it binds is not known. The listed genes are named as in mouse. The CDR3 extends 4 residues past the end of the read, so its final part is completed from the germline J gene. This record comes from a study of CD8+ T cells in alopecia areata. Study details: Female C3H/HeJ recipients aged roughly 6-11 weeks got skin from C3H/HeJ graft donors aged roughly 6-13 months that had spontaneous alopecia. Study-level findings and limits: Among patients, TCR sharing was less clear than in mice, a difference possibly due in part to HLA diversity in the patient population. Clonality in lesional scalp, especially alopecia totalis/universalis, exceeded that of normal scalp. Scalp samples also yield sequences from resident alphabeta T cells of normal skin.

Following RNA extraction, reverse transcription yielded cDNA that acted as the sequencing template. The table came from immunoSEQ multiplex PCR; TCRdb's copy has only in-frame clones and leaves some out. Singletons are absent from the sample, which has over 250,000 clones. Researchers sorted pooled cutaneous lymph node cells on the basis of CD4, CD8alpha, NKG2D, NKG2ACE and other markers. Trimming shortened V by 5 bases and J by 3 bases, and 7 bases separated the two germline ends. Germline loops: CDR1 MNHDT, CDR2 YYDKIL. The CDR3 totals 12 residues. Sequences were obtained from CD4+ T cells sorted from a lymph node. This clonotype originated in a C3H/HeJ mouse with alopecia areata. The MHC haplotype recorded for the strain is H2-k. This sequence joins TRBV17 and TRBJ1-2; D is possibly TRBD1 (6 bases). The CDR3 DNA, read in part, is TGTGCTAGCAGTCGACAGGACTCC. This gives the protein CASSRQDS. The whole CDR3 is CASSRQDSDYTF.